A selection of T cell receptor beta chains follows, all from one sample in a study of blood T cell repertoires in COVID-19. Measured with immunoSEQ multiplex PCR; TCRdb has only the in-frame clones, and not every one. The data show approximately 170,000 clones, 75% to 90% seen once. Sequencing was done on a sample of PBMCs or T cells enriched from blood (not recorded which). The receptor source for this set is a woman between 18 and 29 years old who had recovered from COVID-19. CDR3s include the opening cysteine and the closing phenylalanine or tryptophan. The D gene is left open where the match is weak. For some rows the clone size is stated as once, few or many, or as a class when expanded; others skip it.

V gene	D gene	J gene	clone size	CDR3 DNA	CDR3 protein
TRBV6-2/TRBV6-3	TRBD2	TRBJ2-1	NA	TGTGCCAGCAGTGCTAGCGGGGGCTACAATGAGCAGTTCTTC	CASSASGGYNEQFF
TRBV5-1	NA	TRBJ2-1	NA	TGCGCCAGCAGCTTACTAGGCCCCGATAATGAGCAGTTCTTC	CASSLLGPDNEQFF
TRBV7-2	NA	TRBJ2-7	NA	TGTGCCAGCAGCTTAGGTTCCGCCTACGAGCAGTACTTC	CASSLGSAYEQYF
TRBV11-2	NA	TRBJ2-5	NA	TGTGCCAGCAGCTTAGGGGAGAAAGAGACCCAGTACTTC	CASSLGEKETQYF
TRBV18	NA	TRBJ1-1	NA	TGTGCCAGCTCACCACTTTTGTCGGAGGGTGTAGCTTTCTTT	CASSPLLSEGVAFF
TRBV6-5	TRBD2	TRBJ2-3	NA	TGTGCCAGCAGCCTGACTAGCGGGAGCACAGATACGCAGTATTTT	CASSLTSGSTDTQYF
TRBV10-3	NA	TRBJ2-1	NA	TGTGCCATCAGTCCCGGACACGGAACCTACAATGAGCAGTTCTTC	CAISPGHGTYNEQFF
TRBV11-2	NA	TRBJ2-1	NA	TGTGCCGGCAGCCCCGCCCCCCGGGAGCAGTTCTTC	CAGSPAPREQFF
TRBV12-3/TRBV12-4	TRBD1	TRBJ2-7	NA	TGTGCCAGCAGTTTCTGGGACAGCGAGCAGTACTTC	CASSFWDSEQYF
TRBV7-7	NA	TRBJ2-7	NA	TGTGCTAGCAGCTTACACCCCCCACGGGGAAAGACCCCCTACGAGCAGTACTTC	CASSLHPPRGKTPYEQYF
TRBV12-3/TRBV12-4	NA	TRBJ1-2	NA	TGTGCCAGCAGTGGAGCCATCGATGGCTACACCTTC	CASSGAIDGYTF
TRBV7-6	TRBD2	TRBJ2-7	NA	TGTGCCAGCAGCCGGGGGGCGGGGGGGCCCTACGAGCAGTACTTC	CASSRGAGGPYEQYF
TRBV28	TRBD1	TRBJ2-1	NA	TGTGCCAGCAGTTCAGGGGGCAGGAATGAGCAGTTCTTC	CASSSGGRNEQFF
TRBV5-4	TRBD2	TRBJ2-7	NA	TGTGCCAGCAGCTTGGGCCCGGGACTAGCGGAATCCTACGAGCAGTACTTC	CASSLGPGLAESYEQYF
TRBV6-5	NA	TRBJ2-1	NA	TGTGCCAGCCGACCACAGGGGGGGGATGAGCAGTTCTTC	CASRPQGGDEQFF
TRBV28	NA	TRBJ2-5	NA	TGTGCCAGCAACCGAAACCGGGGTAGGCAAGAGACCCAGTACTTC	CASNRNRGRQETQYF
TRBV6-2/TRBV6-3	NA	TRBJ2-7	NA	TGTGCCAGCAGCGACGAGGCGGCGTGGCGGCACTCCTACGAGCAGTACTTC	CASSDEAAWRHSYEQYF
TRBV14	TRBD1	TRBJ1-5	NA	TGTGCCAGCAGCCATTTCACCCCGCAAACAGGGGATAAGAATCAGCCCCAGCATTTT	CASSHFTPQTGDKNQPQHF
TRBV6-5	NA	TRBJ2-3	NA	TGTGCCAGCAGTATCGAGGGGGTTGCAGATACGCAGTATTTT	CASSIEGVADTQYF
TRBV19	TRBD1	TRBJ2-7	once	TGTGCCACCAACCCAGGGGGCAGCTCCTACGAGCAGTACTTC	CATNPGGSSYEQYF
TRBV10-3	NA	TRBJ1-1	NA	TGTGCCATCAGTGGGGGGGACGATAGGACTGAAGCTTTCTTT	CAISGGDDRTEAFF
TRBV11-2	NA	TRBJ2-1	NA	TGTGCCAGCAGCTTAGATTTTAGGGAGATGCAGTTCTTC	CASSLDFREMQFF
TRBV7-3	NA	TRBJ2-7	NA	TGTGCCAGCAGCCAGGCAAGGGGCTACGAGCAGTACTTC	CASSQARGYEQYF
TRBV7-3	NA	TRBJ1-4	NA	TGTGCCAGCAGCTTGGTAGAGGGTGAGAAACTGTTTTTT	CASSLVEGEKLFF